Sequencing of this TCR beta chain was carried out in a study of response to subunit inactivated influenza vaccine. Via MiXCR, TCRdb re-called the RT-PCR reads, giving one row per CDR3 protein. Found here are 150,000 to 200,000 distinct CDR3 sequences, around 10% of them singletons; the top ten hold around 33%. Trimming left V 1 base short and J 2 bases short, with 15 bases between. The germline V gene has CDR1 LNHNV and CDR2 YYDKDF (reference sequence). The CDR3 runs 16 residues. This clonotype was detected a few times. The chain employs TRBV15 and TRBJ2-7, with D hard to call. The TCR originated in a man between 50 and 69 years old who received an inactivated influenza vaccine. The sequenced sample was CD8+ T cells sorted from PBMCs, obtained approximately 25 months after vaccination. The DNA of the CDR3 is TGTGCCACCAGCAGAGGTAGTGGGATAGATACCTACGAGCAGTACTTC. Its protein product is CATSRGSGIDTYEQYF.